The entry below describes one T cell receptor (beta chain). The data were taken from a study of blood T cell repertoires in COVID-19. Sequencing was performed with immunoSEQ multiplex PCR; in TCRdb, only in-frame clones are kept and a portion is missing. The profile shows some 160,000 clones, roughly nine tenths of them singletons. The TCR originated in a woman aged 70-85 years with acute or convalescent COVID-19. Sequencing was carried out using peripheral blood.

CDR3 sequence reads: CASSPRGLSEKLFF. CDR3 in DNA: TGCGCCAGCAGCCCCAGGGGGCTAAGTGAAAAACTGTTTTTT. The chain uses TRBV5-1 and TRBJ1-4; 8 positions agree with TRBD1. This CDR3 region has 14 residues. V dropped 4 bases and J dropped 7; count of bases not matched to a gene: 6. From germline, CDR1 is SGHRS and CDR2 YFSETQ.